Below, one T cell receptor beta chain is given with its context. Up to about 2 ug genomic DNA was used for TCRB CDR3 amplification. Primers: 60 V beta forward and 13 J beta reverse. TCRdb keeps only in-frame clones here, not all; method: immunoSEQ multiplex PCR. The profile shows approximately 82,000 clones, roughly 89% of them singletons. This specimen comes from a study of glioma-infiltrating T cells after dendritic cell vaccination. Turning to the study itself: Patients received three intradermal dendritic cell vaccine injections at biweekly intervals.

Blood PBMC samples: pre-vaccination, two weeks post third vaccination, and at tumor progression. The receptor was isolated from a human donor with glioblastoma. Specimen: blood, collected before dendritic cell vaccination.

In nucleotides, the CDR3 is TGCGCCAGCAGGGGGCGGTACGGGGAGCTGTTTTTT. Its translation: CASRGRYGELFF. The chain is built from TRBV10-2 and TRBJ2-2; maybe TRBD1 (5 bases). Per germline, CDR1 WSHSY and CDR2 SAAADI. Deletions cut 6 bases from V and 7 bases from J, with 9 bases between. This CDR3 region has 12 residues.